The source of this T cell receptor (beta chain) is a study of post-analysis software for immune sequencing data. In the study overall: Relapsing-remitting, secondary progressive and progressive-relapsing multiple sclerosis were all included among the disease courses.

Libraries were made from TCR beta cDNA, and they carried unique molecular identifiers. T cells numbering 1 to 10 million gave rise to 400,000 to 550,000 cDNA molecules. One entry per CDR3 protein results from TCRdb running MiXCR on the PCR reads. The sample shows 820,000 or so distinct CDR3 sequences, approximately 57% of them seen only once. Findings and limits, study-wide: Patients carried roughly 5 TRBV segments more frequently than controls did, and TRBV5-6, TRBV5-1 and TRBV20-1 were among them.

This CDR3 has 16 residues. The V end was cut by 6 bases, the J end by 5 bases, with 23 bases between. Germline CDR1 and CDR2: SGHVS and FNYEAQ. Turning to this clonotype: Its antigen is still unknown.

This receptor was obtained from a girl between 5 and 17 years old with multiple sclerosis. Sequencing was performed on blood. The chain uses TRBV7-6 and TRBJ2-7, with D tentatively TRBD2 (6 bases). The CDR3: CASSWGRGTPRDEQYF. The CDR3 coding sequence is TGTGCCAGCAGTTGGGGACGCGGGACCCCGCGGGACGAGCAGTACTTC.